The 22 T cell receptor beta chains below come from one sample, sequenced in a study of radiotherapy plus CTLA-4 blockade in lung cancer. This table comes from immunoSEQ multiplex PCR, and its TCRdb copy is limited to in-frame clones, with some not included. Among approximately 60,000 clones listed, about 80% were seen once. The source material was peripheral blood, sampled from a patient treated with radiotherapy plus ipilimumab. The receptors originated from a human donor with non-small cell lung cancer whose response to radiotherapy plus ipilimumab could not be evaluated.

This clone was detected once. The V gene is TRBV7-8, the J gene TRBJ1-1; unclear D gene. CDR3 size: 14 residues. The ends were cut back, 4 bases at V and 1 base at J, with 10 bases in the middle. Germline values: CDR1 SGHVS, CDR2 FQNEAQ. This CDR3 reads CASSSLGGNTEAFF. CDR3 sequence (DNA): TGTGCCAGCAGCTCACTGGGAGGGAACACTGAAGCTTTCTTT.

This clone was seen a single time. The J gene is TRBJ2-7, the V gene TRBV11-2, with 9 bases identical to TRBD1. The CDR3 totals 15 residues. Trimming at V came to 3 bases and at J to 1 base, leaving 4 bases not matched to a gene. CDR1 and CDR2 (germline): SGHAT, FQNNGV. Here the CDR3 reads CASSLGQGGSYEQYF. The CDR3 region has the DNA TGTGCCAGCAGCTTGGGACAGGGAGGTTCCTACGAGCAGTACTTC.

The V call is TRBV6-5, the J call TRBJ1-2, with D uncertain. CDR3 size: 14 residues. Germline V gives CDR1 MNHEY, CDR2 SVGAGI. Trimming took 2 bases from V and 2 from J, leaving 9 bases between them. The CDR3 DNA is TGTGCCAGCAGTTACGGCAGGCAAAACTATGGCTACACCTTC. It specifies CASSYGRQNYGYTF.

The chain carries TRBV6-5 and TRBJ2-1; 14 bases fit TRBD2. The V and J ends lost 6 bases and 8 bases, in that order; junction bases with no gene match: 6. The CDR3 is made up of 15 amino acids. Germline CDR1 MNHEY, CDR2 SVGAGI. The CDR3 protein is CASRGLAGERDEQFF. CDR3 nucleotides: TGTGCCAGCAGGGGACTAGCGGGAGAACGGGATGAGCAGTTCTTC.

The CDR3 protein is CASSLGPMYQETQYF. In DNA form, the CDR3 reads TGTGCCAGCAGCTTGGGGCCGATGTACCAAGAGACCCAGTACTTC. This chain connects TRBV5-5 to TRBJ2-5; no clear D. Germline CDR1 reads SGHKS; CDR2 reads YYEKEE (reference sequence). Between the trimmed V and J ends, which lost 0 bases and 0 bases, there was a span of 9 bases. The CDR3 runs to 15 residues.

The V call is TRBV9, the J call TRBJ1-5, with 10 nucleotides matching TRBD1. J lost 6 bases, V lost 2 bases, and 5 bases had no gene match. The germline CDR1 and CDR2 sequences are SGDLS and YYNGEE. The CDR3 runs 15 residues. The CDR3 bases are TGTGCCAGCAGCGTTGGGACAGGGGCAAGTCAGCCCCAGCATTTT. Translated, it gives CASSVGTGASQPQHF. Looking up the rest from reference TRBV9 and TRBJ1-5 gives the full variable domain: DSGVTQTPKHLITATGQRVTLRCSPRSGDLSVYWYQQSLDQGLQFLIQYYNGEERAKGNILERFSAQQFPDLHSELNLSSLELGDSALYFCASSVGTGASQPQHFGDGTRLSIL.

The chain couples TRBV7-9 to TRBJ2-1; D may be TRBD2 (7 bases). The CDR3 is 14 residues long. The germline V gene encodes CDR1 SEHNR and CDR2 FQNEAQ (reference sequence). Trimming removed 4 bases from V and 9 bases from J, with 16 bases in between. As DNA, the CDR3 is TGTGCCAGCAGCTGGGGGGGCGGGACGGGTGAGCAGTTCTTC. Protein: CASSWGGGTGEQFF.

The CDR3 region is CASSDDRGPRGEQFF. The CDR3, as DNA: TGTGCCAGCAGTGATGACAGGGGGCCTCGGGGTGAGCAGTTCTTC. The gene calls are TRBV25-1 and TRBJ2-1, with TRBD1 identical over 10 bases. Germline V gene lookup returns CDR1 MGHDK and CDR2 SYGVNS. The CDR3 is made up of 15 amino acids. The V gene end was trimmed by 3 bases and the J gene end by 9 bases; junction bases not matched to a gene: 8.

The chain couples TRBV7-2 to TRBJ2-1; 9 positions agree with TRBD2. V lost 7 bases and J lost 6; bases outside the gene matches: 10. The germline V gene encodes CDR1 SGHTA and CDR2 FQGNSA. CDR3 length equals 15 residues. CDR3: CASTLTSGQFNEQFF. The CDR3 coding sequence is TGTGCCAGCACCTTGACTAGCGGTCAATTCAATGAGCAGTTCTTC.

CDR3 in amino acids: CASSPDRAHTGELFF. CDR3 sequence (DNA): TGCGCCAGCAGCCCGGACAGGGCACACACCGGGGAGCTGTTTTTT. The V gene is TRBV5-1, the J gene TRBJ2-2; 8 bases fit TRBD1. V was pared by 4 bases and J by 3 bases, with 5 bases of the junction left unmatched. This CDR3 contains 15 residues. Germline CDR1 is SGHRS and CDR2 is YFSETQ.

CDR3 residues: CASSTGAPGTQYF. As DNA, the CDR3 is TGTGCCAGCAGTACCGGCGCACCGGGGACCCAGTACTTC. The V and J genes are TRBV28 and TRBJ2-5; no definite D call. Germline V gene sequence: CDR1 MDHEN, CDR2 SYDVKM. The CDR3 is 13 amino acids. V dropped 5 bases and J dropped 7 bases, with 14 bases sitting between them.

The chain couples TRBV5-1 to TRBJ2-1; D possibly corresponds to TRBD1 (6 bases). V lost 1 base and J 2 bases, leaving 10 bases between the germline ends. The germline V gene encodes CDR1 SGHRS and CDR2 YFSETQ. The CDR3 contains 15 residues. DNA of the CDR3: TGCGCCAGCAGCTTGACAGGGCCCCCCTACAATGAGCAGTTCTTC. This gives the protein CASSLTGPPYNEQFF.

The chain is built from TRBV6-5 and TRBJ1-6; tentative D call: TRBD1 (5 bases). The V gene's germline CDR1 is MNHEY and CDR2 SVGAGI. V lost 7 bases and J lost 7, with 14 bases in between. This CDR3 is built from 14 residues. The CDR3 DNA reads as TGTGCCAGCAAACGGACGGGACTAAATTCACCCCTCCACTTT. It translates to CASKRTGLNSPLHF.

The genes are TRBV18 and TRBJ1-6; perhaps TRBD1 as D (5 bases). CDR3 length equals 15 residues. With 4 bases removed from V and 6 bases from J, the gap between germline ends came to 13 bases. Germline V lookup: CDR1 KGHSH, CDR2 LQKENI. The CDR3 nucleotides are TGTGCCAGCTCACTTCAGGGTGTCGGTAATTCACCCCTCCACTTT. Translated: CASSLQGVGNSPLHF.

The chain combines TRBV7-9 with TRBJ2-7; TRBD1 is a possible D gene (6 bases). Trimming pared 4 bases from V and 0 bases from J, leaving 10 bases between. Germline assignment: CDR1 SEHNR and CDR2 FQNEAQ (reference sequence). The CDR3 totals 14 residues. The CDR3 DNA reads as TGTGCCAGCAGCTGGACAGTGAGCTCCTACGAGCAGTACTTC. This codes for CASSWTVSSYEQYF.

The chain uses TRBV6-4 and TRBJ1-1, with 7 bases aligning to TRBD1. V was pared by 6 bases and J by 1 base, with 5 bases of the junction left unmatched. CDR1 MRHNA and CDR2 SNTAGT come from the germline V gene. The CDR3 sequence is 14 residues long. CDR3 protein: CASRITGENTEAFF. For the CDR3, the DNA is TGTGCCAGCAGAATAACAGGGGAGAACACTGAAGCTTTCTTT.

The chain joins TRBV28 to TRBJ1-1; a possible D gene is TRBD1 (5 bases). Germline loops: CDR1 MDHEN, CDR2 SYDVKM. Trimming left V 8 bases short and J 1 base short, with 14 bases between. The CDR3 sequence is 14 residues long. The CDR3 region has the DNA TGTGCCAGCTTCGTTGGACACCCGAACACTGAAGCTTTCTTT. Amino acids: CASFVGHPNTEAFF.

The chain uses TRBV4-1 and TRBJ2-7; TRBD2 aligns across 11 bases. There are 15 residues in the CDR3. Germline CDR1 MGHRA, CDR2 YSYEKL. V dropped 0 bases and J dropped 2; count of bases not matched to a gene: 0. CDR3 sequence reads: CASSQETSGAYEQYF. In nucleotides, the CDR3 is TGCGCCAGCAGCCAAGAGACTAGCGGGGCCTACGAGCAGTACTTC.

This clone was seen just once. The chain joins TRBV5-1 to TRBJ2-1, with D maybe TRBD2 (5 bases). The CDR3 covers 16 residues. Between the trimmed V and J ends, which lost 4 bases and 2 bases, there was a span of 16 bases. The germline gives CDR1 SGHRS, CDR2 YFSETQ. CDR3 DNA: TGCGCCAGCAGCCTGAAGCGGAGCGAAACCTACAATGAGCAGTTCTTC. As protein: CASSLKRSETYNEQFF.

The chain couples TRBV5-4 to TRBJ1-2; the match to TRBD1 covers 10 bases. From germline, CDR1 is SGHNT and CDR2 YYREEE (reference sequence). V lost 5 bases, J lost 2 bases, and 6 bases stayed unmatched. The CDR3 contains 15 residues. The DNA for the CDR3 is TGTGCCAGCAGGGCGGGACAGGGGACCAACTATGGCTACACCTTC. As protein: CASRAGQGTNYGYTF.

This chain joins TRBV5-6 and TRBJ1-2; 8 positions match TRBD1. The CDR3 length is 12 residues. The V and J ends lost 5 bases and 8 bases, in that order; junction bases with no gene match: 5. Germline CDR1 SGHDT, CDR2 YYEEEE. The CDR3 DNA follows: TGTGCCAGCAGGGACAGGGTAAGCGGCTACACCTTC. Amino acid sequence: CASRDRVSGYTF. The variable domain in full, completed from reference TRBV5-6 and TRBJ1-2, reads DAGVTQSPTHLIKTRGQQVTLRCSPKSGHDTVSWYQQALGQGPQFIFQYYEEEERQRGNFPDRFSGHQFPNYSSELNVNALLLGDSALYLCASRDRVSGYTFGSGTRLTVV.

J is TRBJ2-3 and V is TRBV6-5; 7 nucleotides match TRBD2. CDR1 MNHEY and CDR2 SVGAGI come from the germline V gene. CDR3 length equals 14 residues. The ends lost 5 bases at V and 6 bases at J; junction bases unmatched: 8. The CDR3 reads CASSNRDYPDTQYF. CDR3 nucleotides: TGTGCCAGCAGTAACCGGGACTATCCCGATACGCAGTATTTT.